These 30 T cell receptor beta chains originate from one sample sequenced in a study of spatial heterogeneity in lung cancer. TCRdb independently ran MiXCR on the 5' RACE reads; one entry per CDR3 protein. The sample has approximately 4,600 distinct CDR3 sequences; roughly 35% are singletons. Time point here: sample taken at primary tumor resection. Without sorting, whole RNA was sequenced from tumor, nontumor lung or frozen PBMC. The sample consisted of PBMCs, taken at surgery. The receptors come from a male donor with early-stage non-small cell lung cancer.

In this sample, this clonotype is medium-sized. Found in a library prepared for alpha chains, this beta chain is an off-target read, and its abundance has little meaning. The CDR3 nucleotides are TGTGCCAGCAGCTTGGTCGTGGACCCCGGCCCCGCTAATGAGCAGTTCTTC. It translates to CASSLVVDPGPANEQFF. This chain joins TRBV5-5 and TRBJ2-1; D not certain. CDR3 length: 17 amino acids. Germline CDR1 and CDR2: SGHKS and YYEKEE (reference sequence). Trimming stripped 0 bases from V and 7 bases from J, with 20 bases between.

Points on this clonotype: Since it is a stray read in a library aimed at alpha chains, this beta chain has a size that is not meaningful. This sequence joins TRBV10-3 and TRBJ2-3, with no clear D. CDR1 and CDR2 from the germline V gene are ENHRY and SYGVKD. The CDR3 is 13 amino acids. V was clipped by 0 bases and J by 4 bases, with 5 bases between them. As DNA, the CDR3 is TGTGCCATCAGTGAGTCCCGGGCAGATACGCAGTATTTT. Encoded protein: CAISESRADTQYF.

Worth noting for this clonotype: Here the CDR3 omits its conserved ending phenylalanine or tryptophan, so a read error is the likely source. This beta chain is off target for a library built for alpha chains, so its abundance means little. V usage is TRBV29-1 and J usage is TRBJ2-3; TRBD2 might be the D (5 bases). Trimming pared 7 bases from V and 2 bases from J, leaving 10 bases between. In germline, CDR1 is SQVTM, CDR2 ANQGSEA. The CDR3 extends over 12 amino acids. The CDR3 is CSAGLITDTQYV. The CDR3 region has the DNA TGCAGCGCTGGACTCATCACAGATACGCAGTATGTT.

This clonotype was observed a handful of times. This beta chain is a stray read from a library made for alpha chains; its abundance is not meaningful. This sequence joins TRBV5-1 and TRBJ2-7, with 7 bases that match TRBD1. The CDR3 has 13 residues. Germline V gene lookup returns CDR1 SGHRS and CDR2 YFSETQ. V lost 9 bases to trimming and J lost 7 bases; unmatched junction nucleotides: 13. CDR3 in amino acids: CATRQGLLMEQYF. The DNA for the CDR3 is TGCGCCACCAGACAGGGCCTCTTGATGGAGCAGTACTTC.

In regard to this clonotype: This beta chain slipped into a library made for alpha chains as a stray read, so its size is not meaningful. The CDR3 here is CASSVHPGLGRTGELFF. CDR3 DNA sequence: TGTGCCAGCAGCGTACATCCGGGCCTGGGGAGAACCGGGGAGCTGTTTTTT. This chain joins TRBV5-4 and TRBJ2-2; a possible D gene is TRBD2 (5 bases). This CDR3 is 17 amino acids long. The V gene's germline CDR1 is SGHNT and CDR2 YYREEE (reference sequence). V lost 4 bases and J 5 bases, leaving 21 bases between the germline ends.

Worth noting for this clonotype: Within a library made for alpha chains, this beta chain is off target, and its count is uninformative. In DNA, the CDR3 is TGTGCCAGCAGCAGAGGGCCCTCCTACGAGCAGTACTTC. Its translation: CASSRGPSYEQYF. The rearrangement uses TRBV9 and TRBJ2-7; TRBD2 is a possible D gene (5 bases). CDR1 is SGDLS, CDR2 YYNGEE, per germline. This CDR3 contains 13 residues. Trimming stripped 4 bases from V and 0 bases from J, with 8 bases between.

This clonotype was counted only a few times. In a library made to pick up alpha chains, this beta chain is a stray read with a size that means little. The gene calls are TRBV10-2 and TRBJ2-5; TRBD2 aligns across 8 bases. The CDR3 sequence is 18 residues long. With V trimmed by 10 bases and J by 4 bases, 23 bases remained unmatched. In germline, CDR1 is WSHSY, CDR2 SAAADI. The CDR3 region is CANIERGSLAGTGETQYF. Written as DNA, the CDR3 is TGCGCCAACATAGAGCGGGGATCTTTAGCGGGGACGGGAGAGACCCAGTACTTC.

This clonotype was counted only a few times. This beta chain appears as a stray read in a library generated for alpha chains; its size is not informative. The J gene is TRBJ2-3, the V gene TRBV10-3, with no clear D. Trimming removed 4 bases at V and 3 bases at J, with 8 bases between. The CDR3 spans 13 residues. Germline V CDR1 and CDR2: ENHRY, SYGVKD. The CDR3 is CAISVAVTDTQYF. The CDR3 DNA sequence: TGTGCCATCAGTGTTGCGGTTACAGATACGCAGTATTTT.

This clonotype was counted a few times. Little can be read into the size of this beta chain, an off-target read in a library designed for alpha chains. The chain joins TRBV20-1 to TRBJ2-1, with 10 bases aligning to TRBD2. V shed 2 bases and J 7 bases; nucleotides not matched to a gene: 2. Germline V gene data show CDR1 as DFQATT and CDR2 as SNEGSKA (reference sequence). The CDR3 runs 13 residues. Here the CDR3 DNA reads TGCAGTGCTAGACTAGCGGGAGTGAATGAGCAGTTCTTC. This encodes CSARLAGVNEQFF.

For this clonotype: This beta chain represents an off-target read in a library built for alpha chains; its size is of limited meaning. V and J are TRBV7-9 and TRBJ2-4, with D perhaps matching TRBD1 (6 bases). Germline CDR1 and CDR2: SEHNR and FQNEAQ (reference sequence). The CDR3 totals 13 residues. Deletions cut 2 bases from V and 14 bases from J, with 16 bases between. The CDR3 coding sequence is TGTGCCAGCAGCTTAACGGAACGATCAGGGGAGTACTTC. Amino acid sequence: CASSLTERSGEYF.

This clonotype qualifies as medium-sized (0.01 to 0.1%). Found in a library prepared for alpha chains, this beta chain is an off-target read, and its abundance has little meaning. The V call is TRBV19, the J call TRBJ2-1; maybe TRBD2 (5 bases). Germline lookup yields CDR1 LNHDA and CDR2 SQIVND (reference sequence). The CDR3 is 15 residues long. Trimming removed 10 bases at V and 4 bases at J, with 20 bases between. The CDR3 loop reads CATRWALAPYNEQFF. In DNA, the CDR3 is TGTGCCACACGGTGGGCCCTAGCCCCTTACAATGAGCAGTTCTTC. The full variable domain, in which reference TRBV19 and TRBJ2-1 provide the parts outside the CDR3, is DGGITQSPKYLFRKEGQNVTLSCEQNLNHDAMYWYRQDPGQGLRLIYYSQIVNDFQKGDIAEGYSVSREKKESFPLTVTSAQKNPTAFYLCATRWALAPYNEQFFGPGTRLTVL.

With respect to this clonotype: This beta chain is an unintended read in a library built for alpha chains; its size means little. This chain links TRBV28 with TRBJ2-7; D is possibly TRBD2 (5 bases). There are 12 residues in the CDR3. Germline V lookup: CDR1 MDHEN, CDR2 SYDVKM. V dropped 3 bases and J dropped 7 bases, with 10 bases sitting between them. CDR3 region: CASSFGLWEQYF. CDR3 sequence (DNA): TGTGCCAGCAGTTTCGGACTCTGGGAGCAGTACTTC.

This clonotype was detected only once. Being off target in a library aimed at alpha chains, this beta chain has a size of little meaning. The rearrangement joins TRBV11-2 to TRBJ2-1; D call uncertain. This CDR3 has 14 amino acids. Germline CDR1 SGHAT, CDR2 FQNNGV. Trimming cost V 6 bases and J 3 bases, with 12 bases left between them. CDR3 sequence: CASSSDPNYNEQFF. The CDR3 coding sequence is TGTGCCAGCAGTTCGGACCCGAACTACAATGAGCAGTTCTTC.

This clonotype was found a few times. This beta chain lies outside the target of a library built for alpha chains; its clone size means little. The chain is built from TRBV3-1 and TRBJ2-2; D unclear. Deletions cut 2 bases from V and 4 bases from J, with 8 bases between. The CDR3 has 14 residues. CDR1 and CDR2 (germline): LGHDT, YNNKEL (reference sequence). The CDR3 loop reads CASSQLLATGELFF. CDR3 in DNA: TGTGCCAGCAGCCAACTGTTGGCCACCGGGGAGCTGTTTTTT. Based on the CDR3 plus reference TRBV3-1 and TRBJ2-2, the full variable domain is DTAVSQTPKYLVTQMGNDKSIKCEQNLGHDTMYWYKQDSKKFLKIMFSYNNKELIINETVPNRFSPKSPDKAHLNLHINSLELGDSAVYFCASSQLLATGELFFGEGSRLTVL.

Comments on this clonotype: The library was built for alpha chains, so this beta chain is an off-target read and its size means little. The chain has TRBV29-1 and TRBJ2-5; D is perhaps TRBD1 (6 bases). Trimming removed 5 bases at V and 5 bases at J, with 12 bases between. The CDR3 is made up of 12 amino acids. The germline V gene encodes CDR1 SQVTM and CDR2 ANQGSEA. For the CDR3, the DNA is TGCAGCGTTCTCACAGGGTTGGAGACCCAGTACTTC. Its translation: CSVLTGLETQYF.

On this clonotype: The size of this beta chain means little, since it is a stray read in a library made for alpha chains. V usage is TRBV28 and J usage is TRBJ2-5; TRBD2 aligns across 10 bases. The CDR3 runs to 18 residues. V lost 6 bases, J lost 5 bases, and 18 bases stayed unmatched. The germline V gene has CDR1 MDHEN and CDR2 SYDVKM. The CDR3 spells CASREFLLAGRRLETQYF. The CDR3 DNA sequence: TGTGCCAGCAGAGAATTTTTACTAGCGGGACGAAGGTTGGAGACCCAGTACTTC. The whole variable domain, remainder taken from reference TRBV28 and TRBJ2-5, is DVKVTQSSRYLVKRTGEKVFLECVQDMDHENMFWYRQDPGLGLRLIYFSYDVKMKEKGDIPEGYSVSREKKERFSLILESASTNQTSMYLCASREFLLAGRRLETQYFGPGTRLLVL.

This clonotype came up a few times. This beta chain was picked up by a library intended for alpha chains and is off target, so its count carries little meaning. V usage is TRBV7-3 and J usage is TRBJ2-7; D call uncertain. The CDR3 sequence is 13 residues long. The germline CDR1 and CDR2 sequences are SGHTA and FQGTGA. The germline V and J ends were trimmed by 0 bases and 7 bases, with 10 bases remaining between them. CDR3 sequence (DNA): TGTGCCAGCAGCTTAACCGCAGGTTTGGAGCAGTACTTC. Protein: CASSLTAGLEQYF. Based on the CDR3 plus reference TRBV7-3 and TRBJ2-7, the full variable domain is GAGVSQTPSNKVTEKGKYVELRCDPISGHTALYWYRQSLGQGPEFLIYFQGTGAADDSGLPNDRFFAVRPEGSVSTLKIQRTERGDSAVYLCASSLTAGLEQYFGPGTRLTVT.

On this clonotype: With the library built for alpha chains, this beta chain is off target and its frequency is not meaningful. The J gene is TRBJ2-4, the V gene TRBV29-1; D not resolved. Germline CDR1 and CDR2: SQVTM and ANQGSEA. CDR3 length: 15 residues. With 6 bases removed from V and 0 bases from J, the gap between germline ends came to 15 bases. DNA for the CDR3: TGCAGCGTCCACAGACTGTTACTAGCCAAAAACATTCAGTACTTC. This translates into CSVHRLLLAKNIQYF.

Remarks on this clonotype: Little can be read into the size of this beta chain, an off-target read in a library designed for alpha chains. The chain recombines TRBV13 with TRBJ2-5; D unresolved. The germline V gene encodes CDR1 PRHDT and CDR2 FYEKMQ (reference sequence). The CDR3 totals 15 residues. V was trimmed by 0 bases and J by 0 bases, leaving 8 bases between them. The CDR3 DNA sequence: TGTGCCAGCAGCTTAGGATGGGGATACCAAGAGACCCAGTACTTC. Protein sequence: CASSLGWGYQETQYF.

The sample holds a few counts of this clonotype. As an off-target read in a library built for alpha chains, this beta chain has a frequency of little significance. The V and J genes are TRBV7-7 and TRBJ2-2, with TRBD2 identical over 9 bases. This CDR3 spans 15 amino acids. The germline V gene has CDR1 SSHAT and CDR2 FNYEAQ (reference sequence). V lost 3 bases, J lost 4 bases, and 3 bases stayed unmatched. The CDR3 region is CASSFGTSRTGELFF. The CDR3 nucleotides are TGTGCCAGCAGCTTTGGGACTAGCCGCACCGGGGAGCTGTTTTTT.

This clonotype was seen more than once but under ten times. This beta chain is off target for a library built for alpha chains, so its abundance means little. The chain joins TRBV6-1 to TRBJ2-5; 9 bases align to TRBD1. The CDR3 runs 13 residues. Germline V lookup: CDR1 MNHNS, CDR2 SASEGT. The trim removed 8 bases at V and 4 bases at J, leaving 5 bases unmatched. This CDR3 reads CASRRDRAETQYF. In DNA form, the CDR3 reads TGTGCCAGCCGCCGGGACAGGGCAGAGACCCAGTACTTC.

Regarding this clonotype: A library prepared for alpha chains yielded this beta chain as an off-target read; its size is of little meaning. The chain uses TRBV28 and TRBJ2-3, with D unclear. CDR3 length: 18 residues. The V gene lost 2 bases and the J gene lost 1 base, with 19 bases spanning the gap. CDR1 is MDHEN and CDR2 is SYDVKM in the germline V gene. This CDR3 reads CASSLLAAGIRGTDTQYF. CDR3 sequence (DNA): TGTGCCAGCAGTTTACTGGCGGCCGGTATTCGTGGCACAGATACGCAGTATTTT.

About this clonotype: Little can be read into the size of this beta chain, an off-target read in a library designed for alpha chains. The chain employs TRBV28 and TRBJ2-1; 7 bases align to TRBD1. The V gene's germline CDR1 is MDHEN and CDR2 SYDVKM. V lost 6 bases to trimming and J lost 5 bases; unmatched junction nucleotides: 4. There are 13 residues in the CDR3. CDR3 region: CASSLGQDNEQFF. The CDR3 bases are TGTGCCAGCAGCCTTGGACAGGACAATGAGCAGTTCTTC.

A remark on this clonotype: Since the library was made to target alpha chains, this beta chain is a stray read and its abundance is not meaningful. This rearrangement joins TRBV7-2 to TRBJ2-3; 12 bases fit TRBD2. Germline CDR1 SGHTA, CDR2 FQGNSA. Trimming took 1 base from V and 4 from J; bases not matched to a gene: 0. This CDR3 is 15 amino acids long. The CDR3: CASSLGLAGADTQYF. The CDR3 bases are TGTGCCAGCAGCTTAGGACTAGCGGGAGCAGATACGCAGTATTTT.

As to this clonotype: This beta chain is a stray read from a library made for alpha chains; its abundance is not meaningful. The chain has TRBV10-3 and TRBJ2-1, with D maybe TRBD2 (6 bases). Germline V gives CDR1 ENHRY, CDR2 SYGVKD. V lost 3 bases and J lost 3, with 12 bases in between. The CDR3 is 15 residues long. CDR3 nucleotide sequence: TGTGCCATCAGTGACCCCGGGACTCACTACAATGAGCAGTTCTTC. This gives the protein CAISDPGTHYNEQFF.

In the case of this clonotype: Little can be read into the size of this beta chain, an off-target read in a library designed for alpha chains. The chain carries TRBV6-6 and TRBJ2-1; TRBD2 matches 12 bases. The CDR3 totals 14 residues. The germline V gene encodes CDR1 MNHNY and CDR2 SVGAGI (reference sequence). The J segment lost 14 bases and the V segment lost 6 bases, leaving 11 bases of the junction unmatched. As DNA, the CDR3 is TGTGCCAGCAGCGACAGACTAGCGGGAGTGTTGGAGTTCTTC. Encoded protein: CASSDRLAGVLEFF.

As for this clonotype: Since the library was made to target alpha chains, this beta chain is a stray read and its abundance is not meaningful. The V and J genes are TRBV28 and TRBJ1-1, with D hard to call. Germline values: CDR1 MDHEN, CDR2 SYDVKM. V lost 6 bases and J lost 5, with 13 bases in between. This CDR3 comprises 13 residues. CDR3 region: CASSPVGKTEAFF. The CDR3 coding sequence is TGTGCCAGCAGCCCTGTTGGGAAGACTGAAGCTTTCTTT.

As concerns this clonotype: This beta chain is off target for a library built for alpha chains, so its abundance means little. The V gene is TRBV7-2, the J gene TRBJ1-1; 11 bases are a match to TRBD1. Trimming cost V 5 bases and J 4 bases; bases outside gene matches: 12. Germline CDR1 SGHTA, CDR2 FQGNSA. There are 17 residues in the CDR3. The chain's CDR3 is CASSPWDRGFKGTEAFF. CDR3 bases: TGTGCCAGCAGCCCCTGGGACAGGGGGTTCAAGGGCACTGAAGCTTTCTTT.

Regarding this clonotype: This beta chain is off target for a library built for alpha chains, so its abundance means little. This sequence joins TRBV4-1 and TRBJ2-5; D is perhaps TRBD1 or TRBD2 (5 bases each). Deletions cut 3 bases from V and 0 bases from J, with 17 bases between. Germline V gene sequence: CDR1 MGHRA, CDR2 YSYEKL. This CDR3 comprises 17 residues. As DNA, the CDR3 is TGCGCCAGCAGCCATCCCCGGGACGGGAACCACCAAGAGACCCAGTACTTC. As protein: CASSHPRDGNHQETQYF.

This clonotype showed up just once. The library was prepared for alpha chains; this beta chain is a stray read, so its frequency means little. In DNA, the CDR3 is TGTGCCAGCCAAGTAGCGGGAGGGTACAATGAGCAGTTCTTC. As protein: CASQVAGGYNEQFF. The chain couples TRBV6-1 to TRBJ2-1; 11 nucleotides line up with TRBD2. The germline V gene has CDR1 MNHNS and CDR2 SASEGT. Germline trimming cut 8 bases from V and 4 bases from J; bases unmatched to any gene: 4. CDR3 length: 14 residues.